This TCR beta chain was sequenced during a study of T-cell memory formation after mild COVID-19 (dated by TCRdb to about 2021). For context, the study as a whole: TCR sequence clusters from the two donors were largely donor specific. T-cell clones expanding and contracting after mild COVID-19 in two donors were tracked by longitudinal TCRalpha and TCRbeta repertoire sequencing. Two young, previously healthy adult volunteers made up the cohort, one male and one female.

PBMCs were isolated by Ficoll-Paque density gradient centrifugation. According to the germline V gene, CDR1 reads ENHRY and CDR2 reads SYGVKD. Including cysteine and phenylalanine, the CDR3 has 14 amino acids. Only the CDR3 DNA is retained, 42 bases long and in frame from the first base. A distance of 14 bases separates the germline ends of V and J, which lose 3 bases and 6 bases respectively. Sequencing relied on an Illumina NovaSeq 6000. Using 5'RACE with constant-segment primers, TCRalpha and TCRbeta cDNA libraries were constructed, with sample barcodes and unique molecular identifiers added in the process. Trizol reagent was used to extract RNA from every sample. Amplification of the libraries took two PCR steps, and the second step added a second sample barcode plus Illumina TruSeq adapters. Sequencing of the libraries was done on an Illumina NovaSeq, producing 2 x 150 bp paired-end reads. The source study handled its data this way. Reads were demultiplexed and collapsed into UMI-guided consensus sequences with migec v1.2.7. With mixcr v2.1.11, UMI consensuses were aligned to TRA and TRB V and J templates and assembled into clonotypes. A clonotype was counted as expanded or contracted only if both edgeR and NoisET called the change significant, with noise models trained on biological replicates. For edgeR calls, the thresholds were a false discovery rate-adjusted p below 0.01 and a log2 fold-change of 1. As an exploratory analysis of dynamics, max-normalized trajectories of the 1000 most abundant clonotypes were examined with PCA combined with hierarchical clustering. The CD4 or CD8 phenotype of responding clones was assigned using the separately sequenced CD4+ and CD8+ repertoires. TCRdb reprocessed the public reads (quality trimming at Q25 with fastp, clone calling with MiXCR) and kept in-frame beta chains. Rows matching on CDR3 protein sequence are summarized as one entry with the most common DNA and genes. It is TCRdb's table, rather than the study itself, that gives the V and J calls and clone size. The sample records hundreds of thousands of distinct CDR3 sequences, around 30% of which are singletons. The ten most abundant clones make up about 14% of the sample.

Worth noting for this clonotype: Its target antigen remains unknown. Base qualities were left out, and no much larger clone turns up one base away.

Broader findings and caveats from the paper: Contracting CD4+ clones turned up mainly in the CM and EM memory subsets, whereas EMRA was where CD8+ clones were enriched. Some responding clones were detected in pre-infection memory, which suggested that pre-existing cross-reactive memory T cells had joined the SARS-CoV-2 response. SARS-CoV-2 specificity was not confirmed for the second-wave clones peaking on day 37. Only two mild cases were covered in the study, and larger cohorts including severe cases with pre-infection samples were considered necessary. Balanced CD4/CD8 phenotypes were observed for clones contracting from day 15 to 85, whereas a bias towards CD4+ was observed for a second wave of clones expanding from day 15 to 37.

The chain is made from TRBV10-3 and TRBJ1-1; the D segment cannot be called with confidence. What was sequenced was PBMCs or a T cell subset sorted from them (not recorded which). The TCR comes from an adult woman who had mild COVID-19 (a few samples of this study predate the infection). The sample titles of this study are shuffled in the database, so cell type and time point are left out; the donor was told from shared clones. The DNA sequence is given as TGTGCCATCAGTGATTTTGACGGGGTAGCTGAAGCTTTCTTT. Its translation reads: CAISDFDGVAEAFF.